The T cell receptor beta chain under discussion was sequenced for a study of T cell responses to AZD1222 COVID-19 vaccine (dated by TCRdb to the early 2020s). General notes on the study: AZD1222 recipients with second doses at about 4 weeks or about 12 weeks were pooled, because spike-specific TCR depth and breadth did not differ between schedules. Trial participants were enrolled by age into subgroups of 18-55, 56-69 and 70-plus years, and around 140, 26 and 57 TCR-sequenced participants, respectively, were included in these subgroups. A total of about 230 trial participants underwent TCR sequencing, of whom some 210 received two doses of AZD1222 and about 25 received two doses of the MenACWY control vaccine. The research as a whole found: CD4 TCRs associated with the vaccine covered the entire spike protein, and the dominant responses were in regions 160-218 and 743-854. Most participants were white British and females outnumbered males, and the authors suggested that clonal diversity may have been underestimated. Only five to seven AZD1222 recipients were SARS-CoV-2 seropositive at baseline, limiting conclusions about previously exposed vaccinees. In the small 56-69-year group, the increase in depth fell short of significance, most likely because of low power. After two AZD1222 doses, spike-specific TCR breadth and depth were significantly higher than at day 0 and than in MenACWY recipients. No day 14 peak-response samples were available, so repertoires were characterized only after the peak T cell response. Reportedly, close to half of the unique spike-specific TCRs recognized epitopes lying outside the regions that are mutated in the B.1.351 and B.1.1.7 variants.

The intended sense of this specimen's time point label: baseline before first vaccination. Vaccinee samples came from UK trials COV001 and COV002, including a single-blind randomized controlled phase 2/3 trial of AZD1222 (ChAdOx1 nCoV-19) in healthy adults. For TCRbeta chain sequencing, PBMC samples from trial participants were taken at day 0 and at day 28 after the second dose. The cysteine opens and the phenylalanine closes a CDR3 of 13 amino acids. The DNA shown is the 39-base CDR3, in frame from base 1. Cut back by 5 bases and 0 bases, the V and J ends lie 5 bases apart. The CDR1 and CDR2 encoded by the germline V gene are SGHVS and FQNEAQ. As to this clone: This clone's antigen is unknown. There are no base qualities to consult, and no much larger clone falls within one base.

The CDR3 regions of human TCRbeta chains were analyzed by immunosequencing. Concerning the study's data processing: TCRs in the repertoires were matched against a reference library of SARS-CoV-2-specific TCRs that had been generated with the MIRA antigen-specificity platform. Breadth meant the fraction of unique TCRs that were SARS-CoV-2-associated, whereas depth meant the fraction of total T cells that were SARS-CoV-2-associated. Using the MIRA data, each spike-specific TCR was assigned both to the spike region to which the TCR was reactive and to a CD4 or CD8 class. Log10-transformed breadth and depth values were compared by one-way ANOVA with Sidak's multiple comparisons tests. TCRdb obtained this table from immuneACCESS and retained in-frame rearrangements with V and J assigned. These tables miss some clones; where compared with another copy, unresolved V genes account for less than half of the shortfall, and the remainder is unexplained. That table furnishes V, J and clone size, whereas the DNA furnished D and trimming. Across this sample there are some 60,000 clones, with about 79% seen only once. The ten most abundant clones make up around 20% of the sample.

The clonotype comes from an adult in good health. The rearranged segments are TRBV7-8 and TRBJ1-5; D gene: possibly TRBD1, on 5 matching bases. The sequencing here drew on peripheral blood, taken on day 0 of AZD1222 vaccination. The CDR3 region has the sequence CASSGGSNQPQHF. Here is the DNA: TGTGCCAGCAGCGGGGGTAGCAATCAGCCCCAGCATTTT.